Presented here are 8 T cell receptor beta chains from one specimen sequenced in a study of technical replicates of blood from several donors. Assay used: immunoSEQ multiplex PCR; TCRdb lists only in-frame clones, some missing. The table lists roughly 80,000 clones, less than 95% of them singletons. Specimen: T cells isolated from PBMCs. The receptors stem from a human donor in good health.

This clone occurred a few times. The chain combines TRBV5-1 with TRBJ1-1, with D uncertain. The germline V and J ends were trimmed by 1 base and 2 bases, with 9 bases remaining between them. CDR1 and CDR2 from the germline V gene are SGHRS and YFSETQ. The CDR3 consists of 14 residues. The DNA of the CDR3 is TGCGCCAGCAGCTTGAGTTCACAAAACACTGAAGCTTTCTTT. Translated: CASSLSSQNTEAFF.

The J gene is TRBJ2-7, the V gene TRBV10-3, with 8 bases fitting TRBD2. The germline V gene encodes CDR1 ENHRY and CDR2 SYGVKD. Germline trimming cut 5 bases from V and 1 base from J; bases unmatched to any gene: 13. The CDR3 loop spans 17 amino acids. This CDR3 reads CAISPGLVFNPSYEQYF. The CDR3 nucleotides read TGTGCCATCAGTCCGGGACTAGTCTTTAACCCGTCCTACGAGCAGTACTTC.

J is TRBJ2-7 and V is TRBV4-1; 7 bases match TRBD1. This CDR3 comprises 22 residues. The trim removed 2 bases at V and 0 bases at J, leaving 25 bases unmatched. Germline V gene lookup returns CDR1 MGHRA and CDR2 YSYEKL. In nucleotides, the CDR3 is TGCGCCAGCAGCCAAACGGTATCGGACAGGACTCACCGCCTAAGATTCTCCTACGAGCAGTACTTC. This gives the protein CASSQTVSDRTHRLRFSYEQYF.

The chain carries TRBV7-9 and TRBJ1-2; D might be TRBD1 (5 bases). From germline, CDR1 is SEHNR and CDR2 FQNEAQ (reference sequence). The CDR3 contains 14 residues. With 3 bases removed from V and 5 bases from J, the gap between germline ends came to 13 bases. DNA of the CDR3: TGTGCCAGCAGCTTTCAGGGAGGGTCGTATGGCTACACCTTC. This codes for CASSFQGGSYGYTF.

The chain is built from TRBV6-1 and TRBJ1-5; TRBD1 aligns across 9 bases. The J segment lost 9 bases and the V segment lost 2 bases, leaving 11 bases of the junction unmatched. The CDR3 is made up of 16 amino acids. Germline values: CDR1 MNHNS, CDR2 SASEGT. CDR3 sequence (DNA): TGTGCCAGCAGTGAACCGGGACAGGGAGGCTATCCGCCCCAGCATTTT. This gives the protein CASSEPGQGGYPPQHF.

The chain employs TRBV4-2 and TRBJ1-2, with D maybe TRBD1 (6 bases). The CDR3 length is 16 residues. CDR1 and CDR2 (germline): LGHNA, YNFKEQ. V lost 3 bases to trimming and J lost 7 bases, with 21 bases between them. CDR3 amino acids: CASSHLAQQGGSGYTF. CDR3 sequence (DNA): TGTGCCAGCAGCCACCTAGCCCAACAGGGAGGGAGTGGCTACACCTTC.

The chain couples TRBV29-1 to TRBJ1-2; tentatively, D is TRBD1 (6 bases). The CDR3 has 11 amino acids. Per the germline V gene, CDR1 is SQVTM and CDR2 is ANQGSEA. Trimming shortened V by 7 bases and J by 6 bases, and 12 bases separated the two germline ends. The chain's CDR3 is CSGDTINGYTF. The DNA of the CDR3 is TGCAGCGGGGACACCATAAATGGCTACACCTTC.

The chain is built from TRBV9 and TRBJ2-5; 7 nucleotides match TRBD2. The CDR3 is made up of 14 amino acids. With V trimmed by 2 bases and J by 4 bases, 5 bases remained unmatched. The germline gives CDR1 SGDLS, CDR2 YYNGEE. The CDR3 bases are TGTGCCAGCAGCGTGGGCGGGAGAGTAGAGACCCAGTACTTC. Translation: CASSVGGRVETQYF.